The 23 T cell receptor beta chains listed next were all sequenced from one sample in a study of cytomegalovirus exposure and HLA in healthy donors. PCR involved 60 Vbeta and 13 Jbeta primers. Some clones are missing from TCRdb's copy, which holds only in-frame ones; the method was immunoSEQ multiplex PCR. Among 200,000 to 250,000 clones listed, over 80% were seen once. Sequencing was performed on PBMCs. The receptors originated from a woman between 40 and 55 years old in good health and CMV-seropositive.

The chain carries TRBV7-2 and TRBJ1-2; D is possibly TRBD1 (6 bases). The germline V gene encodes CDR1 SGHTA and CDR2 FQGNSA. The CDR3 has 14 residues. Trimming removed 4 bases at V and 6 bases at J, with 15 bases between. The CDR3 loop reads CASSSTGLIDGYTF. The CDR3 DNA is TGTGCCAGCAGCTCCACAGGGCTTATAGATGGCTACACCTTC.

The J gene is TRBJ2-2, the V gene TRBV4-2; tentatively, D is TRBD2 (5 bases). The CDR3 is 16 residues long. Trimming cost V 1 base and J 2 bases, with 11 bases left between them. Per germline, CDR1 LGHNA and CDR2 YNFKEQ. This chain's CDR3 is CASSQAEGTNTGELFF. The CDR3 bases are TGTGCCAGCAGCCAAGCCGAGGGAACAAACACCGGGGAGCTGTTTTTT.

The chain carries TRBV7-2 and TRBJ1-2, with unresolved D. The CDR3 length is 15 residues. Germline CDR1 is SGHTA and CDR2 is FQGNSA. V dropped 5 bases and J dropped 5 bases, with 18 bases sitting between them. CDR3 sequence (DNA): TGTGCCAGCAGCCCCGGAGAGGCAAGAGGTTATGGCTACACCTTC. Its translation: CASSPGEARGYGYTF.

The gene calls are TRBV7-3 and TRBJ1-1; tentative D call: TRBD1 (5 bases). The germline V gene encodes CDR1 SGHTA and CDR2 FQGTGA. CDR3 length equals 15 residues. V was shortened by 5 bases and J by 6 bases, with 19 bases between the two germline ends. The CDR3 protein is CASSISGRKSAEAFF. The CDR3 coding sequence is TGTGCCAGCAGCATATCAGGGAGGAAAAGCGCTGAAGCTTTCTTT.

The rearrangement joins TRBV10-3 to TRBJ2-3; TRBD2 matches 9 bases. V trimming: 11 bases; J trimming: 4 bases; junction bases outside the gene matches: 16. Germline V gene lookup returns CDR1 ENHRY and CDR2 SYGVKD. The CDR3 sequence is 16 residues long. The CDR3 bases are TGTGCCGCTATGGGGAAGGCTAGCGGGGAACCAGATACGCAGTATTTT. It encodes CAAMGKASGEPDTQYF.

This clone was seen more than once but under ten times. V and J are TRBV5-4 and TRBJ2-1; 8 positions agree with TRBD1. The V and J ends lost 3 bases and 2 bases, in that order; junction bases with no gene match: 4. Germline-derived CDR1 and CDR2 are SGHNT and YYREEE (reference sequence). This CDR3 is built from 15 residues. The CDR3 reads CASSSEGQAYNEQFF. The DNA of the CDR3 is TGTGCCAGCAGCTCGGAGGGACAGGCCTACAATGAGCAGTTCTTC.

This sequence joins TRBV5-6 and TRBJ1-5; perhaps TRBD1 as D (6 bases). The CDR3 is 16 residues long. V dropped 3 bases and J dropped 2 bases, with 15 bases sitting between them. In germline, CDR1 is SGHDT, CDR2 YYEEEE. CDR3 coding DNA: TGTGCCAGCAGCTCCCTTCGTAAGGGGGGCAATCAGCCCCAGCATTTT. Amino acids: CASSSLRKGGNQPQHF.

CDR3 DNA: TGTGCCTGGAGAACGACTAGCGGGGGGTCTAATGAGCAGTTCTTC. This sequence encodes CAWRTTSGGSNEQFF. The genes are TRBV30 and TRBJ2-1; 13 bases line up with TRBD2. CDR3 length equals 15 residues. Germline V gene sequence: CDR1 GTSNPN, CDR2 SVGIG (reference sequence). The V and J ends lost 3 bases and 7 bases, in that order; junction bases with no gene match: 6.

The chain employs TRBV6-5 and TRBJ1-2, with 7 bases lining up with TRBD1. Germline trimming cut 5 bases from V and 1 base from J; bases unmatched to any gene: 7. CDR1 is MNHEY, CDR2 SVGAGI, per germline. CDR3 length equals 15 residues. The CDR3 here is CASSLQTGYNYGYTF. For the CDR3, the DNA is TGTGCCAGCAGTCTCCAGACAGGGTATAACTATGGCTACACCTTC.

The chain carries TRBV21-1 and TRBJ2-7; TRBD2, the table's D call, lacks a check against the DNA. TRBV21-1 is given as a pseudogene. The CDR3 sequence is 21 residues long. The CDR3 here is CASSKYEVLPHTPSMEDEQYF. The CDR3 bases are TGTGCCAGCAGCAAATACGAGGTCCTCCCTCATACCCCGTCGATGGAGGACGAGCAGTACTTC.

This chain connects TRBV15 to TRBJ2-2; TRBD2 matches 9 bases. CDR1 is LNHNV and CDR2 is YYDKDF in the germline V gene (reference sequence). V shed 7 bases and J 4 bases; nucleotides not matched to a gene: 10. This CDR3 has 16 residues. The CDR3: CATNSGRLRGTGELFF. The CDR3 DNA reads as TGTGCCACCAATAGCGGGAGACTCCGTGGCACCGGGGAGCTGTTTTTT. Variable domain in full (rest from reference TRBV15 and TRBJ2-2): DAMVIQNPRYQVTQFGKPVTLSCSQTLNHNVMYWYQQKSSQAPKLLFHYYDKDFNNEADTPDNFQSRRPNTSFCFLDIRSPGLGDTAMYLCATNSGRLRGTGELFFGEGSRLTVL.

The chain uses TRBV5-4 and TRBJ1-1; 8 bases fit TRBD1. V trimming: 4 bases; J trimming: 4 bases; junction bases outside the gene matches: 6. The CDR3 extends over 14 amino acids. CDR1 and CDR2 from the germline V gene are SGHNT and YYREEE (reference sequence). The DNA for the CDR3 is TGTGCCAGCAGCGAACAGGGGGGAAGCACTGAAGCTTTCTTT. Its translation: CASSEQGGSTEAFF.

The genes are TRBV11-3 and TRBJ2-7, with 7 nucleotides matching TRBD1. Germline CDR1 and CDR2: SGHNT and YENEEA. The V and J ends lost 3 bases and 5 bases, in that order; junction bases with no gene match: 1. The CDR3 contains 12 residues. The CDR3 sequence: CASSFGTDEQYF. The CDR3, as DNA: TGTGCCAGCAGCTTTGGGACAGACGAGCAGTACTTC. Full variable domain (outside the CDR3, taken from reference TRBV11-3 and TRBJ2-7): EAGVVQSPRYKIIEKKQPVAFWCNPISGHNTLYWYLQNLGQGPELLIRYENEEAVDDSQLPKDRFSAERLKGVDSTLKIQPAELGDSAVYLCASSFGTDEQYFGPGTRLTVT.

The chain has TRBV30 and TRBJ1-6; a possible D gene is TRBD1 (6 bases). V was cut by 5 bases and J by 7 bases, with 15 bases left in between. The germline CDR1 and CDR2 sequences are GTSNPN and SVGIG (reference sequence). The CDR3 length is 14 residues. DNA of the CDR3: TGTGCCTGGGACGGGTTGGGGGCGAATTCACCCCTCCACTTT. It encodes CAWDGLGANSPLHF.

This CDR3 is CASSQGVAGSYEQYF. The CDR3, as DNA: TGCGCCAGCAGCCAAGGGGTAGCGGGATCCTACGAGCAGTACTTC. The genes are TRBV10-1 and TRBJ2-7; TRBD2 agrees at 8 bases. CDR1 is WNHNN, CDR2 SYGVQD, per germline (reference sequence). The V and J ends lost 6 bases and 1 base, in that order; junction bases with no gene match: 8. The CDR3 has 15 amino acids.

This clone was seen a few times. The gene calls are TRBV14 and TRBJ1-4; D remains unclear. Germline loops: CDR1 SGHDN, CDR2 FVKESK. Trimming pared 2 bases from V and 0 bases from J, leaving 7 bases between. CDR3 length: 15 amino acids. The CDR3 coding sequence is TGTGCCAGCAGCCAAAACTTTGCAACTAATGAAAAACTGTTTTTT. This encodes CASSQNFATNEKLFF.

The genes are TRBV7-9 and TRBJ2-1; 16 positions match TRBD2. The CDR3 contains 17 residues. Trimming cost V 2 bases and J 5 bases; bases outside gene matches: 3. Per germline, CDR1 SEHNR and CDR2 FQNEAQ (reference sequence). CDR3 DNA: TGTGCCAGCAGCTTACCGGGACTAGCGGGAGGGAACAATGAGCAGTTCTTC. It is translated as CASSLPGLAGGNNEQFF. The full variable domain, its missing parts supplied by reference TRBV7-9 and TRBJ2-1, is DTGVSQNPRHKITKRGQNVTFRCDPISEHNRLYWYRQTLGQGPEFLTYFQNEAQLEKSRLLSDRFSAERPKGSFSTLEIQRTEQGDSAMYLCASSLPGLAGGNNEQFFGPGTRLTVL.

The V gene is TRBV6-6, the J gene TRBJ1-1; D may be TRBD1 (5 bases). Germline V gene sequence: CDR1 MNHNY, CDR2 SVGAGI (reference sequence). V shed 7 bases and J shed 4 bases, with 13 bases lying between them. The CDR3 is 13 amino acids. The CDR3 region is CASTTLGGTEAFF. The CDR3 DNA reads as TGTGCCAGCACCACCCTGGGGGGCACTGAAGCTTTCTTT.

This clone has a handful of counts. The DNA for the CDR3 is TGTGCCAGCAGCTTCACCGGGACAGGGGGCGTGAGGGCCTATGGCTACACCTTC. Amino acids: CASSFTGTGGVRAYGYTF. The gene calls are TRBV7-9 and TRBJ1-2; 12 nucleotides align to TRBD1. Trimming at V came to 3 bases and at J to 4 bases, leaving 12 bases not matched to a gene. The CDR3 is made up of 18 amino acids. Germline CDR1 and CDR2: SEHNR and FQNEAQ (reference sequence). Variable domain in full (rest from reference TRBV7-9 and TRBJ1-2): DTGVSQNPRHKITKRGQNVTFRCDPISEHNRLYWYRQTLGQGPEFLTYFQNEAQLEKSRLLSDRFSAERPKGSFSTLEIQRTEQGDSAMYLCASSFTGTGGVRAYGYTFGSGTRLTVV.

The chain joins TRBV7-8 to TRBJ1-2; 9 positions agree with TRBD1. CDR3 length equals 15 residues. The germline CDR1 and CDR2 sequences are SGHVS and FQNEAQ. J gave up 8 bases and V 5 bases, and 12 bases lay outside the gene matches. The CDR3 sequence: CASSPSGTGTGGYTF. In nucleotides, the CDR3 is TGTGCCAGCAGCCCCAGCGGGACAGGGACTGGGGGCTACACCTTC.

This clone has a handful of counts. This rearrangement joins TRBV2 to TRBJ2-3; 9 bases map to TRBD2. This CDR3 spans 15 amino acids. The germline gives CDR1 SNHLY, CDR2 FYNNEI. V shed 6 bases, J shed 7 bases, and the junction held 11 bases outside the gene matches. CDR3 region: CASRWAGGVSNTQYF. The CDR3, as DNA: TGTGCCAGCAGGTGGGCGGGGGGGGTTTCGAATACGCAGTATTTT.

The rearrangement uses TRBV13 and TRBJ1-1, with 8 bases lining up with TRBD1. V dropped 2 bases and J dropped 10; count of bases not matched to a gene: 3. CDR1 is PRHDT and CDR2 is FYEKMQ in the germline V gene (reference sequence). This CDR3 is built from 12 residues. The CDR3 spells CASSLQGAGAFF. The CDR3 nucleotides are TGTGCCAGCAGCTTACAGGGGGCGGGAGCTTTCTTT.

This rearrangement joins TRBV9 to TRBJ2-4, with D perhaps TRBD1 (7 bases). Germline V gene sequence: CDR1 SGDLS, CDR2 YYNGEE. The V end lost 0 bases, the J end lost 8 bases, and 15 bases lay between the germline ends. The CDR3 has 15 residues. CDR3 nucleotides: TGTGCCAGCAGCGTAGCCCCGCTCAGGGGGGACATTCAGTACTTC. Its protein product is CASSVAPLRGDIQYF.